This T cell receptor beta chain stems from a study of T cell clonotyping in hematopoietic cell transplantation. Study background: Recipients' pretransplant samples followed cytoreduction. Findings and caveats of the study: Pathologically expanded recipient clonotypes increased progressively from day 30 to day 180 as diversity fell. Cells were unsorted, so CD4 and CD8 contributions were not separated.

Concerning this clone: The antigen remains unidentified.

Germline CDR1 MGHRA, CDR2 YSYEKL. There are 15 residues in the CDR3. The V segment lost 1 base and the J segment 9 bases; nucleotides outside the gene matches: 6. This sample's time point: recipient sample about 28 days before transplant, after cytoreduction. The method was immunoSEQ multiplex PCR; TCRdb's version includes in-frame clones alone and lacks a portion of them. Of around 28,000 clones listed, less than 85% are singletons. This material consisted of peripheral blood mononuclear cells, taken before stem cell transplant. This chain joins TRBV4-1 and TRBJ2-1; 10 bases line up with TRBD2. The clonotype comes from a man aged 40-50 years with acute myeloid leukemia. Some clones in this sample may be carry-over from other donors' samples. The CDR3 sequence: CASSQGLAGAVEQFF. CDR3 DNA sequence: TGCGCCAGCAGCCAAGGTCTAGCGGGGGCTGTTGAGCAGTTCTTC.